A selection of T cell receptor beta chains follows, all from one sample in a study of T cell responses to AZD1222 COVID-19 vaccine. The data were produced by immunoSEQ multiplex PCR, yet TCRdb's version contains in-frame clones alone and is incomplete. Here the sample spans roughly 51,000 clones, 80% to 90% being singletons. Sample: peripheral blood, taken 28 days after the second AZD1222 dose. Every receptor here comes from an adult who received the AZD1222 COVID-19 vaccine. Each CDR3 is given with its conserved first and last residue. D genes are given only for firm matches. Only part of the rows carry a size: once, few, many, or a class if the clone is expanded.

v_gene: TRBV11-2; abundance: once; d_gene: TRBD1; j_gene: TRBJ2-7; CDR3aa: CASSPAGGAGEQYF; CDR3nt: TGTGCCAGCAGCCCCGCAGGGGGCGCAGGGGAGCAGTACTTC
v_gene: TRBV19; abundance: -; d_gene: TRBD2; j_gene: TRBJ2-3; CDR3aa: CASSSPGGRTRKSTDTQYF; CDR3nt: TGTGCCAGTAGTAGCCCGGGAGGGCGAACGAGGAAAAGCACAGATACGCAGTATTTT
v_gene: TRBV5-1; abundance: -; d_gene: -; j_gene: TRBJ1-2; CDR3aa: CASRDSNQDGYTF; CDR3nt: TGCGCCAGCAGGGACAGTAATCAGGATGGCTACACCTTC
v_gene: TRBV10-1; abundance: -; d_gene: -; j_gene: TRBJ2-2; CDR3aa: CASSEPTGANTGELFF; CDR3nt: TGCGCCAGCAGTGAGCCGACAGGAGCGAACACCGGGGAGCTGTTTTTT
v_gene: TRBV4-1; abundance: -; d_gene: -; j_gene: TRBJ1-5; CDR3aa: CASSQEETSRRQPQHF; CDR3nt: TGCGCCAGCAGCCAAGAGGAGACCTCCCGGAGGCAGCCCCAGCATTTT
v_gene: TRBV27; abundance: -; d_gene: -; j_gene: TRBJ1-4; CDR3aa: CASSIGAGFNEKLFF; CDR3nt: TGTGCCAGCAGTATAGGGGCAGGATTTAATGAAAAACTGTTTTTT
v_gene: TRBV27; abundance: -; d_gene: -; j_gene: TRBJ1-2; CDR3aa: CASSLGAGGSYTF; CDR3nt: TGTGCCAGCAGTCTCGGGGCCGGAGGTAGCTACACCTTC
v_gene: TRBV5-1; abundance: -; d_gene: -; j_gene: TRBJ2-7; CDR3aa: CASRELPSYEQYF; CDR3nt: TGCGCCAGCAGAGAATTACCGAGCTACGAGCAGTACTTC
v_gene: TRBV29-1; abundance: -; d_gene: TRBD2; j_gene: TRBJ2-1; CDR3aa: CSVDPRLAGNEQFF; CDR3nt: TGCAGCGTTGATCCTCGACTAGCGGGCAATGAGCAGTTCTTC
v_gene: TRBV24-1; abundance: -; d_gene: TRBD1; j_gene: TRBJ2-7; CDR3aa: CATSDSQGDEQYF; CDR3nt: TGTGCCACCAGTGACTCCCAGGGGGACGAGCAGTACTTC
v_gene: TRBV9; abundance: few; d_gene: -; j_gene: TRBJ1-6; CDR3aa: CASSGDLLGNSPLHF; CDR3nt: TGTGCCAGCAGCGGGGACTTACTGGGTAATTCACCCCTCCACTTT
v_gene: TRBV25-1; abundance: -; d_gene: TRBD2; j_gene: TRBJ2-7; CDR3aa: CASSGSPLLAGSYEQYF; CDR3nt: TGTGCCAGCAGTGGGTCCCCCTTACTAGCGGGATCCTACGAGCAGTACTTC
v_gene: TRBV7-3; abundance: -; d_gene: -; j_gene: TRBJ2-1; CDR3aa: CASSSAPASYNEQFF; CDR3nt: TGTGCCAGCAGCTCCGCACCGGCCTCCTACAATGAGCAGTTCTTC
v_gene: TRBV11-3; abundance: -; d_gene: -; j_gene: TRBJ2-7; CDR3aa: CASSLDSGPSYEQYF; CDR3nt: TGTGCCAGCAGCTTAGACTCGGGGCCTTCCTACGAGCAGTACTTC
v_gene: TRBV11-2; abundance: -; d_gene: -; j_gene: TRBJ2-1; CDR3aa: CASSLFGEQFF; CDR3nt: TGTGCCAGCAGCTTATTCGGTGAGCAGTTCTTC
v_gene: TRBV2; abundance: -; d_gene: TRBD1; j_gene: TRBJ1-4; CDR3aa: CASSRTGTSTNEKLFF; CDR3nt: TGTGCCAGCTCCCGGACAGGAACCTCAACTAATGAAAAACTGTTTTTT
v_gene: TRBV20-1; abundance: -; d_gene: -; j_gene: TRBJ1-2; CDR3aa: CSATHRGPDTF; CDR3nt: TGCAGTGCTACCCACCGGGGGCCGGACACCTTC
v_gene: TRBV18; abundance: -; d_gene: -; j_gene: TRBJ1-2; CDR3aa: CASSPGSQYGYTF; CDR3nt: TGTGCCAGCTCACCAGGGAGCCAGTATGGCTACACCTTC
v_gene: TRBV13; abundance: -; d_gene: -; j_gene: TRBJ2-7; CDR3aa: CASSLPGLGGRIEQYF; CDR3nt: TGTGCCAGCAGCTTACCCGGACTAGGGGGGCGGATCGAGCAGTACTTC
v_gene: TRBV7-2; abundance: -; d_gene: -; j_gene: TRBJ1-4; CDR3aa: CASSLADSIFNEKLFF; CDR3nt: TGTGCCAGCAGCTTAGCGGACAGCATATTTAATGAAAAACTGTTTTTT
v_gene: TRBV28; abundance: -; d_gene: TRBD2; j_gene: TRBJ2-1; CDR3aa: CASVLGGTTNNEQFF; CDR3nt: TGTGCCAGCGTCCTGGGCGGGACTACCAACAATGAGCAGTTCTTC
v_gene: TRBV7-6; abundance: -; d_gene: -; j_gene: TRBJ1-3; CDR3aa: CASSLAPGTGNTIYF; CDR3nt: TGTGCCAGCAGCCTGGCCCCGGGGACTGGAAACACCATATATTTT
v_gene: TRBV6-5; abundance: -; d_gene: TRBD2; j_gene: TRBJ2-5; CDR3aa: CATRLAGGETQYF; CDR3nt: TGTGCCACACGACTAGCGGGAGGAGAGACCCAGTACTTC
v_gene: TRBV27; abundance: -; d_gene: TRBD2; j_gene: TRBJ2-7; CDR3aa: CASSLIGTSGPYEQYF; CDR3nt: TGTGCCAGCAGTTTAATTGGGACTAGCGGACCCTACGAGCAGTACTTC
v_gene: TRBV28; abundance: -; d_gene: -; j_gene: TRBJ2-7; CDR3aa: CASSTLGNEQYF; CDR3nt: TGTGCCAGCAGTACTTTGGGGAACGAGCAGTACTTC
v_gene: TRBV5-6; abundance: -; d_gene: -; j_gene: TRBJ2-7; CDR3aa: CASSLIDSYEQYF; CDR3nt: TGTGCCAGCAGCTTGATCGACTCCTACGAGCAGTACTTC
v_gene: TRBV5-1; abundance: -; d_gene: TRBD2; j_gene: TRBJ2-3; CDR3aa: CASSLVAGDVDTQYF; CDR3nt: TGCGCCAGCAGCTTGGTAGCGGGAGACGTAGATACGCAGTATTTT
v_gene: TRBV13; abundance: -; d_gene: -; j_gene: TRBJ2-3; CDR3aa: CASSGSDGGAPTDTQYF; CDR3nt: TGTGCCAGCAGCGGTAGTGATGGGGGCGCCCCCACAGATACGCAGTATTTT
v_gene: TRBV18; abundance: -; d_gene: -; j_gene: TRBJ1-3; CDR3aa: CASSPPGVVPGNTIYF; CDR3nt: TGTGCCAGCTCACCCCCAGGGGTTGTCCCTGGAAACACCATATATTTT
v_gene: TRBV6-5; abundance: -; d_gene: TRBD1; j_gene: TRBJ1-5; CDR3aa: CASSRQGWNQPQHF; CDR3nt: TGTGCCAGCAGTCGACAGGGTTGGAATCAGCCCCAGCATTTT
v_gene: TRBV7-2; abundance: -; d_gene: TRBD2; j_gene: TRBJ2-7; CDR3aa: CASSLGLAGDEQYF; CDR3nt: TGTGCCAGCAGCCTCGGACTAGCGGGGGACGAGCAGTACTTC
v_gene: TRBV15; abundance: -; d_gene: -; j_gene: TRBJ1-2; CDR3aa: CATSRESQGRATPYGYTF; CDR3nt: TGTGCCACCAGCAGAGAGTCCCAGGGGCGAGCTACTCCCTATGGCTACACCTTC
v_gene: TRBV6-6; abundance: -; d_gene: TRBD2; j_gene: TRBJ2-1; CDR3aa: CASSLFGTSSGDEQFF; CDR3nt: TGTGCCAGCAGCCTTTTCGGGACTAGCAGTGGGGATGAGCAGTTCTTC
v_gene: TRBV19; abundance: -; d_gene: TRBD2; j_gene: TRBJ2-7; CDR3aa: CASSKGAGDVYEQYF; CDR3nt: TGTGCCAGTAGTAAGGGAGCGGGAGATGTTTACGAGCAGTACTTC
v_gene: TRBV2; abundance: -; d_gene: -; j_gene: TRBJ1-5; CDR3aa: CASSGTGYNQPQHF; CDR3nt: TGTGCCAGCAGTGGTACAGGGTACAATCAGCCCCAGCATTTT
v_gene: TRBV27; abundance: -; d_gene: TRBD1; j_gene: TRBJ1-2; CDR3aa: CASKLQGAQSYGYTF; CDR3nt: TGTGCCAGCAAACTACAGGGGGCTCAAAGCTATGGCTACACCTTC
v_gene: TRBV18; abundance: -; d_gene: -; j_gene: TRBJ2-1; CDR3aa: CASSPPSGLDNEQFF; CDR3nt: TGTGCCAGCTCACCACCATCGGGACTCGACAATGAGCAGTTCTTC
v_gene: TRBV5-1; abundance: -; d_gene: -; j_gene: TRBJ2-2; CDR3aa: CASSLGPMGELFF; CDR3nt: TGCGCCAGCAGCTTGGGACCCATGGGGGAGCTGTTTTTT
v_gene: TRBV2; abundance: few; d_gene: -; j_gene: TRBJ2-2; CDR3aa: CASQGEAGWTGELFF; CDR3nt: TGTGCCAGCCAGGGGGAAGCGGGATGGACCGGGGAGCTGTTTTTT
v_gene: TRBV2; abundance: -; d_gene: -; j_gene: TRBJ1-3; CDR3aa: CASSEAREGTIYF; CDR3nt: TGTGCCAGCAGTGAGGCACGGGAAGGCACCATATATTTT
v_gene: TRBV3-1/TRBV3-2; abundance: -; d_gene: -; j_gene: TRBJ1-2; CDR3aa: CASSQQGTTYGYTF; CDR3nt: TGTGCCAGCAGCCAACAGGGGACCACCTATGGCTACACCTTC
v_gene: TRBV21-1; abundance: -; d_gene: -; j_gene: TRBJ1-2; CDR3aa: CASSKSVANRVLANYGYTF; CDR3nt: TGTGCCAGCAGCAAAAGTGTGGCAAACAGGGTCCTAGCTAACTATGGCTACACCTTC
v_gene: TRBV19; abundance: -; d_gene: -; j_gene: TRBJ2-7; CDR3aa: CASRYDRTSYEQYF; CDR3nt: TGTGCCAGTAGATACGACAGGACCTCTTACGAGCAGTACTTC
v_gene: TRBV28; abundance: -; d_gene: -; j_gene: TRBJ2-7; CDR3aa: CASSFSGSYEQYF; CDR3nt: TGTGCCAGCAGTTTTTCGGGTTCCTACGAGCAGTACTTC
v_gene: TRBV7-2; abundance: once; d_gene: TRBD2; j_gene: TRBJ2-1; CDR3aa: CASSFAIAGYNEQFF; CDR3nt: TGTGCCAGCAGCTTCGCGATAGCGGGGTACAATGAGCAGTTCTTC
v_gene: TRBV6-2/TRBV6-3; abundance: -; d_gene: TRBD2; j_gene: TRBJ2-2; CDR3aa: CASSYYGLADLTGELFF; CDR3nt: TGTGCCAGCAGTTATTATGGTCTAGCGGATCTCACCGGGGAGCTGTTTTTT
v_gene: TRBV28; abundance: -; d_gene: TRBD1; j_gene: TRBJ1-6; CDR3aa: CASVVTGTDNSPLHF; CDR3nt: TGTGCCAGCGTTGTAACCGGGACAGACAATTCACCCCTCCACTTT
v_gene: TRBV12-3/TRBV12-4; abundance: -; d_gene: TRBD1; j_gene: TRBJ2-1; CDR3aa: CASKGQGPNEQFF; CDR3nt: TGTGCCAGCAAGGGACAGGGGCCCAATGAGCAGTTCTTC
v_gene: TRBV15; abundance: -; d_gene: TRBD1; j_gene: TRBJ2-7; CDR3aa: CATSRGQGATGQYF; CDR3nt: TGTGCCACCAGCAGGGGACAGGGGGCGACAGGGCAGTACTTC
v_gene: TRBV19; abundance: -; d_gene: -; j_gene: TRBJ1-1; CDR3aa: CASSPTPMVMKAFF; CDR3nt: TGTGCCAGTAGCCCGACACCGATGGTTATGAAAGCTTTCTTT
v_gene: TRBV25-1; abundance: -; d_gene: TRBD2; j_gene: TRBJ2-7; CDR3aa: CASSGGGGRLYEQYF; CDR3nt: TGTGCCAGCAGTGGAGGCGGGGGGCGTCTCTACGAGCAGTACTTC
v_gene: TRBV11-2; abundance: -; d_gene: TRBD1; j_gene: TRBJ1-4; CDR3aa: CASSPNPVGQDEKLFF; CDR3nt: TGTGCCAGCAGCCCAAACCCGGTAGGACAGGATGAAAAACTGTTTTTT
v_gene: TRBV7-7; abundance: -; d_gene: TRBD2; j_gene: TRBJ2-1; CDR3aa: CASSPLTSGRGYNEQFF; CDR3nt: TGTGCCAGCAGCCCCCTGACTAGCGGGAGAGGGTACAATGAGCAGTTCTTC
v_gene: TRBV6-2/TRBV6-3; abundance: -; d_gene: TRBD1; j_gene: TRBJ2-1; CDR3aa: CASSYPRQGGSYNEQFF; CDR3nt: TGTGCCAGCAGTTACCCTAGACAGGGTGGGTCCTACAATGAGCAGTTCTTC
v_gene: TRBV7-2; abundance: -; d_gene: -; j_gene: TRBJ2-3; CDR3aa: CASSPRESADTQYF; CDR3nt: TGTGCCAGCAGCCCTCGAGAGTCCGCAGATACGCAGTATTTT
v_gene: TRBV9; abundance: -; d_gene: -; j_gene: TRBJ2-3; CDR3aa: CASSVGDSRSDTQYF; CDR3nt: TGTGCCAGCAGCGTAGGTGACAGCCGGTCAGATACGCAGTATTTT
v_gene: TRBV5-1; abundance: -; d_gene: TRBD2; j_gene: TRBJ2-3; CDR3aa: CASSSTTSGSYTQYF; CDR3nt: TGCGCCAGCAGCTCGACGACTAGCGGGAGTTATACGCAGTATTTT
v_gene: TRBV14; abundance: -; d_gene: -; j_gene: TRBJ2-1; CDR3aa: CASSQGSWNEQFF; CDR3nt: TGTGCCAGCAGCCAAGGGTCCTGGAATGAGCAGTTCTTC
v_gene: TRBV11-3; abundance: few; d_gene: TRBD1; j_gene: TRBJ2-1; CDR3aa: CASSSGQEGYNEQFF; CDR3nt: TGTGCCAGCAGCTCGGGACAGGAGGGATACAATGAGCAGTTCTTC
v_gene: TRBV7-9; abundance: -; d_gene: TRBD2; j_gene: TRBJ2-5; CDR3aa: CASSAPASGRGKTQYF; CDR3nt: TGTGCCAGCAGCGCGCCGGCTAGCGGGAGGGGAAAGACCCAGTACTTC